These 25 T cell receptor beta chains were sequenced from one sample in a study of blood T cell repertoires in COVID-19. Clones were read by immunoSEQ multiplex PCR, and TCRdb kept only the in-frame ones, dropping some. The data show 250,000 or so clones, with around four fifths seen just once and 4.2% held by the top ten. The specimen sequenced was peripheral blood. The receptors originated from a man between 60 and 70 years old with acute or convalescent COVID-19.

V gene TRBV7-9 combines with J gene TRBJ2-5, with 10 bases fitting TRBD2. V was clipped by 0 bases and J by 3 bases; unmatched bases: 4. Looked up from germline, CDR1 is SEHNR and CDR2 is FQNEAQ (reference sequence). This CDR3 is 16 amino acids long. This CDR3 reads CASSLAQRGGKETQYF. The CDR3 nucleotides read TGTGCCAGCAGCTTAGCCCAGCGGGGGGGCAAAGAGACCCAGTACTTC.

The chain carries TRBV6-5 and TRBJ2-4, with D maybe TRBD1 (6 bases). The CDR3 consists of 15 residues. From germline, CDR1 is MNHEY and CDR2 SVGAGI. Trimming cost V 6 bases and J 1 base, with 13 bases left between them. The chain's CDR3 is CASRQGRGAKNIQYF. The CDR3 DNA is TGTGCCAGCAGACAGGGACGAGGCGCCAAAAACATTCAGTACTTC.

As DNA, the CDR3 is TGTGCCAGCAGCCTGGGGAGCACCTACGAGCAGTACTTC. It specifies CASSLGSTYEQYF. The chain links TRBV12-3 or TRBV12-4 to TRBJ2-7; D is possibly TRBD2 (5 bases). The CDR3 covers 13 residues. V dropped 6 bases and J dropped 2 bases, with 11 bases sitting between them.

This chain uses TRBV11-2 with TRBJ2-5; tentative D call: TRBD2 (7 bases). This CDR3 region has 15 residues. Germline-derived CDR1 and CDR2 are SGHAT and FQNNGV. V was pared by 6 bases and J by 5 bases, with 19 bases between. CDR3 sequence: CASSKSRGGRETQYF. The CDR3 DNA is TGTGCCAGCAGTAAATCTAGGGGGGGGCGGGAGACCCAGTACTTC.

Only one count was recorded for this clone. The chain links TRBV10-1 to TRBJ2-5; 7 bases fit TRBD2. Looked up from germline, CDR1 is WNHNN and CDR2 is SYGVQD (reference sequence). The CDR3 totals 15 residues. The trim removed 3 bases at V and 0 bases at J, leaving 4 bases unmatched. As DNA, the CDR3 is TGCGCCAGCAGTGAATCAGCGGGGCACCAAGAGACCCAGTACTTC. It translates to CASSESAGHQETQYF.

The gene calls are TRBV5-6 and TRBJ1-3, with D possibly TRBD1 on 5 matching bases. The V gene's germline CDR1 is SGHDT and CDR2 YYEEEE. This CDR3 region has 13 residues. With 4 bases removed from V and 4 bases from J, the gap between germline ends came to 9 bases. In DNA form, the CDR3 reads TGTGCCAGCAGCCCGGACACGGGAAACACCATATATTTT. Residues: CASSPDTGNTIYF.

The V call is TRBV12-3 or TRBV12-4, the J call TRBJ2-7; D is undetermined. The CDR3 has 12 amino acids. V lost 6 bases and J 0 bases, leaving 6 bases between the germline ends. CDR3 in amino acids: CASSQLSYEQYF. The CDR3 DNA is TGTGCCAGCAGCCAACTCTCCTACGAGCAGTACTTC.

The chain joins TRBV11-2 to TRBJ2-7, with D tentatively TRBD1 (5 bases). The CDR3 loop spans 14 amino acids. V was shortened by 10 bases and J by 0 bases, with 16 bases between the two germline ends. Germline CDR1 reads SGHAT; CDR2 reads FQNNGV. Written as DNA, the CDR3 is TGTGCCACCAGAACGTCAGGGAACTCCTACGAGCAGTACTTC. Translating gives CATRTSGNSYEQYF.

This clone was seen a handful of times. An end of the junction differs from the germline gene, which may be a read error. The gene calls are TRBV18 and TRBJ2-6; TRBD2 might be the D (5 bases). Germline V gives CDR1 KGHSH, CDR2 LQKENI. The length of the CDR3 is 16 residues. The CDR3 DNA reads as TGTGCCAGCTCGCCACTCGAGGGCTCCGGGGCCAACGTCCTGACTTTC. This gives the protein CASSPLEGSGANVLTF.

This clone was seen once. The V and J genes are TRBV19 and TRBJ2-7; D might be TRBD1 (5 bases). CDR3 length: 15 residues. Looked up from germline, CDR1 is LNHDA and CDR2 is SQIVND (reference sequence). Trimming took 4 bases from V and 7 from J, leaving 20 bases between them. CDR3 bases: TGTGCCAGTAGTACCACAGGCGGCAGCTTTGGGGAGCAGTACTTC. Translated: CASSTTGGSFGEQYF.

V usage is TRBV5-6 and J usage is TRBJ1-4; 8 positions match TRBD1. With 4 bases clipped from V and 7 bases from J, the junction kept 3 bases outside the gene matches. Germline assignment: CDR1 SGHDT and CDR2 YYEEEE. This CDR3 has 13 amino acids. The CDR3: CASSETGAEKLFF. The CDR3 DNA follows: TGTGCCAGCAGCGAGACAGGGGCTGAAAAACTGTTTTTT.

This clone came up a few times. This sequence joins TRBV30 and TRBJ2-2; 7 bases map to TRBD2. Germline CDR1 GTSNPN, CDR2 SVGIG (reference sequence). The trim removed 3 bases at V and 5 bases at J, leaving 6 bases unmatched. This CDR3 is 14 amino acids long. CDR3 DNA sequence: TGTGCCTGGAGCGGAGGGCGGGGGACCGGGGAGCTGTTTTTT. Translated, it gives CAWSGGRGTGELFF.

CDR3 amino acids: CASSLVLSTDTQYF. The CDR3 nucleotides read TGTGCCAGCAGCTTAGTTCTTTCCACAGATACGCAGTATTTT. The chain employs TRBV11-2 and TRBJ2-3; no definite D call. Germline values: CDR1 SGHAT, CDR2 FQNNGV. The CDR3 is 14 residues long. Trimming left V 1 base short and J 2 bases short, with 7 bases between.

V gene TRBV27 combines with J gene TRBJ2-7, with unresolved D. The CDR3 sequence is 13 residues long. V was trimmed by 4 bases and J by 4 bases, leaving 11 bases between them. Germline CDR1 and CDR2: MNHEY and SMNVEV (reference sequence). The CDR3 DNA reads TGTGCCAGCAGTTGGGCTTTCCCGTACGAGCAGTACTTC. This gives the protein CASSWAFPYEQYF.

The V gene is TRBV18, the J gene TRBJ1-4, with 7 positions matching TRBD1. V lost 5 bases to trimming and J lost 5 bases; unmatched junction nucleotides: 8. This CDR3 has 15 residues. CDR1 is KGHSH and CDR2 is LQKENI in the germline V gene. CDR3: CASSSTGDPNEKLFF. DNA for the CDR3: TGTGCCAGCTCATCTACAGGGGACCCAAATGAAAAACTGTTTTTT. Filled out from reference TRBV18 and TRBJ1-4, the complete variable domain reads NAGVMQNPRHLVRRRGQEARLRCSPMKGHSHVYWYRQLPEEGLKFMVYLQKENIIDESGMPKERFSAEFPKEGPSILRIQQVVRGDSAAYFCASSSTGDPNEKLFFGSGTQLSVL.

The genes are TRBV2 and TRBJ1-2, with 7 bases identical to TRBD1. The length of the CDR3 is 15 residues. CDR1 is SNHLY and CDR2 is FYNNEI in the germline V gene. V shed 6 bases and J 6 bases; nucleotides not matched to a gene: 13. CDR3 loop: CASSPGTATMDGYTF. Written as DNA, the CDR3 is TGTGCCAGCAGCCCCGGGACAGCCACTATGGATGGCTACACCTTC.

V gene TRBV14 combines with J gene TRBJ1-2; D unclear. Germline assignment: CDR1 SGHDN and CDR2 FVKESK. The CDR3 extends over 11 amino acids. Trimming removed 4 bases from V and 5 bases from J, with 5 bases in between. CDR3 sequence: CASSPFYGYTF. In DNA, the CDR3 is TGTGCCAGCAGCCCCTTTTATGGCTACACCTTC.

The chain is built from TRBV5-4 and TRBJ1-2, with 9 nucleotides matching TRBD1. This CDR3 contains 14 residues. Germline CDR1 and CDR2: SGHNT and YYREEE (reference sequence). Trimming removed 3 bases from V and 2 bases from J; junction bases left unmatched: 2. The CDR3 DNA sequence: TGTGCCAGCAGCTACGACAGGGGGAACTATGGCTACACCTTC. It specifies CASSYDRGNYGYTF.

In this sample, this clone turned up a few times. V is TRBV4-1 and J is TRBJ1-2; 7 positions agree with TRBD1. Germline CDR1 and CDR2: MGHRA and YSYEKL. The junction had 11 bases not matched to a gene; V was cut back by 4 bases and J by 3 bases. The CDR3 runs 16 residues. DNA of the CDR3: TGCGCCAGCAGCCGGACTCTTTCCGGGACAGACTATGGCTACACCTTC. Protein product: CASSRTLSGTDYGYTF.

V gene TRBV2 combines with J gene TRBJ2-7; D might be TRBD1 (6 bases). The CDR3 is made up of 14 amino acids. Germline-derived CDR1 and CDR2 are SNHLY and FYNNEI. The ends were cut back, 6 bases at V and 0 bases at J, with 12 bases in the middle. The CDR3 nucleotides read TGTGCCAGCAGCGAAAACAGGGACTCCTACGAGCAGTACTTC. Its translation is CASSENRDSYEQYF.

This clone was recorded once. The rearrangement uses TRBV19 and TRBJ2-7; tentatively, D is TRBD2 (6 bases). The CDR3 has 15 residues. Germline V CDR1 and CDR2: LNHDA, SQIVND (reference sequence). Between the trimmed V and J ends, which lost 6 bases and 1 base, there was a span of 16 bases. CDR3 nucleotides: TGTGCCAGTAGGGCAGGGAGGTTACCTTCCTACGAGCAGTACTTC. Residues: CASRAGRLPSYEQYF. The whole variable domain, remainder taken from reference TRBV19 and TRBJ2-7, is DGGITQSPKYLFRKEGQNVTLSCEQNLNHDAMYWYRQDPGQGLRLIYYSQIVNDFQKGDIAEGYSVSREKKESFPLTVTSAQKNPTAFYLCASRAGRLPSYEQYFGPGTRLTVT.

The rearrangement links TRBV27 to TRBJ1-3; TRBD1 aligns across 7 bases. The CDR3 extends over 11 amino acids. Germline assignment: CDR1 MNHEY and CDR2 SMNVEV (reference sequence). Unmatched junction bases numbered 10, after V lost 7 bases and J lost 16 bases. The CDR3 bases are TGTGCCAGCATCCCCGACAGGGAAATCTATTTT. This encodes CASIPDREIYF.

The rearrangement uses TRBV4-1 and TRBJ2-7, with D possibly being TRBD2 (5 bases). Germline assignment: CDR1 MGHRA and CDR2 YSYEKL. This CDR3 contains 14 residues. V lost 4 bases and J lost 3, with 13 bases in between. The CDR3 reads CASSPGLYLYEQYF. CDR3 DNA sequence: TGCGCCAGCAGCCCTGGACTTTACCTCTACGAGCAGTACTTC.

The genes are TRBV7-2 and TRBJ2-7; 8 bases align to TRBD1. CDR1 SGHTA and CDR2 FQGNSA come from the germline V gene. V lost 5 bases, J lost 3 bases, and 6 bases stayed unmatched. There are 14 residues in the CDR3. CDR3 sequence reads: CASSPGTGYYEQYF. Written as DNA, the CDR3 is TGTGCCAGCAGCCCAGGGACAGGATACTACGAGCAGTACTTC.

This chain connects TRBV19 to TRBJ1-4; 8 bases are shared with TRBD1. Per germline, CDR1 LNHDA and CDR2 SQIVND (reference sequence). The CDR3 contains 16 residues. V trimming: 3 bases; J trimming: 5 bases; junction bases outside the gene matches: 8. CDR3 sequence (DNA): TGTGCCAGTAGTATTCACGGACAGGGCGAAAATGAAAAACTGTTTTTT. Translating it yields CASSIHGQGENEKLFF.